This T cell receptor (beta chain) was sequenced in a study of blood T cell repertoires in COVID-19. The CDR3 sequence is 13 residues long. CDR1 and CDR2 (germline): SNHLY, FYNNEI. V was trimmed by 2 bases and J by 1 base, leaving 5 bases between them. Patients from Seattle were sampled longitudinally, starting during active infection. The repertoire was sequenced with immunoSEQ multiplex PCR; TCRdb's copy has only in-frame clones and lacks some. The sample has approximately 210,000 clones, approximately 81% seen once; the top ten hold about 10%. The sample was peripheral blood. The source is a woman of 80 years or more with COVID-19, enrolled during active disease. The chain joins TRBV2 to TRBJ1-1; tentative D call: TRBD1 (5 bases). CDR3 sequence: CASSERGNTEAFF. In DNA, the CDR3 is TGTGCCAGCAGTGAAAGGGGGAACACTGAAGCTTTCTTT.